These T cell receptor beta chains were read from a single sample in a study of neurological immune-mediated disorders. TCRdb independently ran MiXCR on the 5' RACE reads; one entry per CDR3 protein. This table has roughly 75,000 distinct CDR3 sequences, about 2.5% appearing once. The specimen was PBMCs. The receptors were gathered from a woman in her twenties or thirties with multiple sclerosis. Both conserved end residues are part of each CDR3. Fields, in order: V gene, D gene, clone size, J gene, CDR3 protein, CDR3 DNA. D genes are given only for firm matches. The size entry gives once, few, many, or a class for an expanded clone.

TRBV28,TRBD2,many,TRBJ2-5,CASSASSGGETQYF,TGTGCCAGCAGTGCTTCTAGCGGGGGGGAGACCCAGTACTTC
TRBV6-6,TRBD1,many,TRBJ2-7,CASSYPGQGSYEQYF,TGTGCCAGCAGTTACCCGGGACAGGGTTCCTACGAGCAGTACTTC
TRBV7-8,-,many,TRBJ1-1,CASSFWALNTEAFF,TGTGCCAGCAGCTTTTGGGCGTTGAACACTGAAGCTTTCTTT
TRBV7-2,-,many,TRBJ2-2,CASSGGPYTGELFF,TGTGCCAGCAGCGGCGGACCATACACCGGGGAGCTGTTTTTT
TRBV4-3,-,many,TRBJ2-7,CASSQSQWGYEQYF,TGCGCCAGCAGCCAAAGTCAATGGGGCTACGAGCAGTACTTC
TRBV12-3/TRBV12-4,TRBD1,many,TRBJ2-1,CASSPRTGRGNEQFF,TGTGCCAGCAGCCCAAGGACAGGGAGAGGGAATGAGCAGTTCTTC
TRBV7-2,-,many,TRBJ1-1,CASSLQGLEAFF,TGTGCCAGCAGCTTACAGGGCCTGGAAGCTTTCTTT
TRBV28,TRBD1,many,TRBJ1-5,CAAARIGGTQPQHF,TGTGCGGCAGCACGTATAGGGGGCACTCAGCCCCAGCATTTT
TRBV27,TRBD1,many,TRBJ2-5,CASRQGARETQYF,TGTGCCAGCAGACAGGGGGCGAGAGAGACCCAGTACTTC
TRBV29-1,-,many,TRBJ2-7,CSVEQTRGNEQYF,TGCAGCGTTGAACAGACTCGGGGGAACGAGCAGTACTTC
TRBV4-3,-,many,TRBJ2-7,CASSQDAAGAYEQYF,TGCGCCAGCAGCCAAGATGCAGCGGGTGCCTACGAGCAGTACTTC
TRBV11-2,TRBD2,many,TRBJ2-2,CASSHPVAGGTGELFF,TGTGCCAGCAGCCACCCCGTAGCGGGAGGAACCGGGGAGCTGTTTTTT
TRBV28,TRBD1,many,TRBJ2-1,CASSPIQGAILNEQFF,TGTGCCAGCAGCCCAATACAGGGGGCAATTTTGAATGAGCAGTTCTTC
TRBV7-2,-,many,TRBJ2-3,CASSLEVSSTDTQYF,TGTGCCAGCAGCTTAGAGGTGTCTAGCACAGATACGCAGTATTTT
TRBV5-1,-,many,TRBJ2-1,CASCEAGSSYNEQFF,TGCGCCAGCTGTGAGGCGGGGAGCTCCTACAATGAGCAGTTCTTC
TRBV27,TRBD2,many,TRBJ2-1,CASRQRVGGSEQFF,TGTGCCAGCAGACAACGGGTGGGGGGGAGTGAGCAGTTCTTC
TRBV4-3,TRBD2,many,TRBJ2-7,CASSQGGSYMYEQYF,TGCGCCAGCAGCCAAGGCGGGAGCTATATGTACGAGCAGTACTTC
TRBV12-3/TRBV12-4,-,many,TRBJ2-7,CASSLVQEQYF,TGTGCCAGCAGTTTAGTTCAGGAGCAGTACTTC
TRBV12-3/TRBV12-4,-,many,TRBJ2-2,CASTTSGTNTGELFF,TGTGCCAGCACTACGAGCGGGACAAACACCGGGGAGCTGTTTTTT
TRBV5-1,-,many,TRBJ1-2,CASGGGDNYGYTF,TGCGCCAGCGGCGGAGGGGATAACTATGGCTACACCTTC
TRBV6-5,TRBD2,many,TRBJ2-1,CASSFRRLAGGGEQFF,TGTGCCAGCAGCTTTCGGCGGCTAGCGGGAGGCGGTGAGCAGTTCTTC
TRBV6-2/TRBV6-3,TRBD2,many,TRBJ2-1,CASRNGGSSNEQFF,TGTGCCAGCAGAAACGGGGGGAGTTCCAATGAGCAGTTCTTC
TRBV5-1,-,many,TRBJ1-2,CASSFRQPGFYTF,TGCGCCAGCAGCTTCCGGCAGCCAGGGTTCTACACCTTC
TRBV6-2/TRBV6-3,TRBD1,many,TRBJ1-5,CATSGTVSNQPQHF,TGTGCCACCTCCGGGACAGTTAGCAATCAGCCCCAGCATTTT